One and the same sample provided the 8 T cell receptor beta chains below, sequenced in a study of blood T cell repertoires in COVID-19. Libraries were prepared by immunoSEQ multiplex PCR; TCRdb keeps only in-frame clonotypes and omits some of them. Of 200,000 to 250,000 clones listed, nearly 90% were seen once; the top ten hold approximately 12%. The specimen was peripheral blood. These receptors came from a woman aged 18-29 years who had recovered from COVID-19.

This sequence joins TRBV27 and TRBJ1-5, with a weak D call TRBD1 (5 bases). Germline V CDR1 and CDR2: MNHEY, SMNVEV (reference sequence). CDR3 length: 16 residues. V was pared by 2 bases and J by 0 bases, with 11 bases between. In DNA form, the CDR3 reads TGTGCCAGCAGTTTAAGTGGACATTATAGCAATCAGCCCCAGCATTTT. This translates into CASSLSGHYSNQPQHF.

The chain has TRBV30 and TRBJ1-2; D not certain. This CDR3 has 15 amino acids. V was clipped by 1 base and J by 2 bases, with 14 bases between them. Germline V gene lookup returns CDR1 GTSNPN and CDR2 SVGIG (reference sequence). In DNA form, the CDR3 reads TGTGCCTGGAGTGGTGATCGGGATGTGAACTATGGCTACACCTTC. Its protein product is CAWSGDRDVNYGYTF. Variable domain in full (rest from reference TRBV30 and TRBJ1-2): SQTIHQWPATLVQPVGSPLSLECTVEGTSNPNLYWYRQAAGRGLQLLFYSVGIGQISSEVPQNLSASRPQDRQFILSSKKLLLSDSGFYLCAWSGDRDVNYGYTFGSGTRLTVV.

The V call is TRBV7-2, the J call TRBJ2-2; 10 nucleotides line up with TRBD2. CDR3 length: 17 residues. The junction had 4 bases not matched to a gene; V was cut back by 1 base and J by 2 bases. Germline V gives CDR1 SGHTA, CDR2 FQGNSA. DNA for the CDR3: TGTGCCAGCAGCTTAGTACTAGCGGGAATTAACACCGGGGAGCTGTTTTTT. This translates into CASSLVLAGINTGELFF.

This chain joins TRBV10-3 and TRBJ1-2, with 7 bases aligning to TRBD1. With V trimmed by 3 bases and J by 7 bases, 5 bases remained unmatched. The length of the CDR3 is 13 residues. Germline CDR1 ENHRY, CDR2 SYGVKD. CDR3 in amino acids: CAISDETGFGYTF. CDR3 DNA: TGTGCCATCAGTGACGAGACAGGGTTTGGCTACACCTTC.

V gene TRBV30 combines with J gene TRBJ1-5; no reliable D call. The CDR3 is made up of 15 amino acids. The ends were cut back, 0 bases at V and 2 bases at J, with 11 bases in the middle. CDR1 GTSNPN and CDR2 SVGIG come from the germline V gene (reference sequence). Here the CDR3 DNA reads TGTGCCTGGAGTGTCCCTAGTAGTGGCAATCAGCCCCAGCATTTT. Translated: CAWSVPSSGNQPQHF.

The rearrangement links TRBV7-9 to TRBJ1-1; 8 bases are shared with TRBD1. Germline CDR1 is SEHNR and CDR2 is FQNEAQ (reference sequence). V was clipped by 5 bases and J by 5 bases; unmatched bases: 7. CDR3 length equals 14 residues. The CDR3 coding sequence is TGTGCCAGCAGCCAGACAGGGGACGTGACTGAAGCTTTCTTT. This codes for CASSQTGDVTEAFF.

The rearrangement links TRBV7-3 to TRBJ2-3; 8 nucleotides agree with TRBD2. Trimming cost V 2 bases and J 6 bases; bases outside gene matches: 7. Germline V CDR1 and CDR2: SGHTA, FQGTGA. The CDR3 spans 15 residues. For the CDR3, the DNA is TGTGCCAGCAGCTTATGGCCGGGAGGGCGGGATACGCAGTATTTT. Encoded protein: CASSLWPGGRDTQYF.

J is TRBJ2-5 and V is TRBV7-9; the match to TRBD2 covers 10 bases. This CDR3 has 14 residues. CDR1 SEHNR and CDR2 FQNEAQ come from the germline V gene (reference sequence). V gave up 5 bases and J gave up 5 bases; unmatched junction bases: 5. The CDR3 here is CASSPETSGETQYF. Written as DNA, the CDR3 is TGTGCCAGCAGCCCCGAGACTAGCGGGGAGACCCAGTACTTC.